A selection of T cell receptor beta chains follows, all from one sample in a study of blood T cells in healthy people across ages. TCRdb itself ran the 5' RACE reads through MiXCR, one entry per CDR3 protein. Here the sample spans some 670,000 distinct CDR3 sequences, roughly half being singletons. Sequenced: blood. The receptors come from a woman of 80 years or more in good health. Both conserved end residues are part of each CDR3. A D gene is named only where the DNA matches it firmly. Some rows have no size entry. The others give once, few or many, or a class for an expanded clone.

few TRBD1 TRBJ2-7 TRBV5-1 TGCGCCAGCAGCGTAACCAGGGGGCGCGAGCAGTACTTC CASSVTRGREQYF
NA NA TRBJ1-3 TRBV20-1 TGCAGTGCCCCTAGGCGAACAGGGAACTCTGGAAACACCATATATTTT CSAPRRTGNSGNTIYF
NA NA TRBJ2-3 TRBV30 TGTGCCTGGGGCCGGTCCTACACAGATACGCAGTATTTT CAWGRSYTDTQYF
once NA TRBJ1-2 TRBV6-5 TGTGCCAGCAGTCCCCTCCCGGACAGCCAAAAGGGCTACACCTTC CASSPLPDSQKGYTF
NA NA TRBJ2-1 TRBV7-2 TGTGCCAGCACCACGTACCCTCGTGGTGAGCAGTTCTTC CASTTYPRGEQFF
NA TRBD2 TRBJ2-2 TRBV3-1 TGTGCCAGCAGGTCCTCTAGCGGGATTAACACCGGGGAGCTGTTTTTT CASRSSSGINTGELFF
NA TRBD2 TRBJ2-5 TRBV10-3 TGTGCCATCAGTGTGCGGGAGCAAGAGACCCAGTACTTC CAISVREQETQYF
many NA TRBJ2-5 TRBV12-3/TRBV12-4 TGTGCCAGCAGTATCGACAGTGCGAGACAAGAGACCCAGTACTTC CASSIDSARQETQYF
few NA TRBJ2-3 TRBV5-1 TGCGCCAGCAGCTTGTCGGGCAGCCGCACAGATACGCAGTATTTT CASSLSGSRTDTQYF
NA NA TRBJ1-4 TRBV11-1 TGTGCCAGCAGCTTAGACCGTGAAAAACTGTTTTTT CASSLDREKLFF
NA NA TRBJ1-2 TRBV6-2/TRBV6-3 TGTGCCAGCAGTTACTCGAGGGAAAAGGGTGGCTACACCTTC CASSYSREKGGYTF
few NA TRBJ2-2 TRBV6-1 TGTGCCAGCAGTGAATTCGGAAGCGGCCAGAACACCGGGGAGCTGTTTTTT CASSEFGSGQNTGELFF
few NA TRBJ2-3 TRBV3-1 TGTGCCAGCAGCCACGGTGAAGTACTTACAGATACGCAGTATTTT CASSHGEVLTDTQYF
NA NA TRBJ2-3 TRBV4-2 TGTGCCAGCAGCCACCCATCCGGACAGCCCGATACGCAGTATTTT CASSHPSGQPDTQYF
NA NA TRBJ2-1 TRBV7-8 TGTGCCAGCAGCTTACAATGGCAGAGTCCTACCTACAATGAGCAGTTCTTC CASSLQWQSPTYNEQFF
NA NA TRBJ1-3 TRBV29-1 TGCGGGGCGACGACAAACTCTGGAAACACCATATATTTT CGATTNSGNTIYF
NA TRBD2 TRBJ2-3 TRBV6-5 TGTGCCAGCAGTTACGGGGGACTAGGTATAACAGATACGCAGTATTTT CASSYGGLGITDTQYF
many NA TRBJ2-3 TRBV6-5 TGTGCCAGCACTTCTAGCACAGATACGCAGTATTTT CASTSSTDTQYF
few NA TRBJ2-7 TRBV6-2/TRBV6-3 TGTGCCAGCAGTTACTCCACAGACAACTACGAGCAGTACTTC CASSYSTDNYEQYF
once NA TRBJ2-3 TRBV24-1 TGTGCCACCAGTGAGTCCACTGGGGGGAGCACAGATACGCAGTATTTT CATSESTGGSTDTQYF
NA NA TRBJ1-2 TRBV4-1 TGCGCCAGCAGCCCCACCCGGACGGGATACTATGGCTACACCTTC CASSPTRTGYYGYTF
NA TRBD1 TRBJ2-4 TRBV12-3/TRBV12-4 TGTGCCAGCAGTTTAGTCCGACAGGGTGGGGTTTGGGGCATTCAGTACTTC CASSLVRQGGVWGIQYF
many TRBD1 TRBJ2-7 TRBV3-1 TGTGCCAGCAGCCCCTGGGACAGCCTCTACGAGCAGTACTTC CASSPWDSLYEQYF
NA TRBD1 TRBJ2-1 TRBV28 TGTGCCAGCAGTCCCCCGGGACAGGGGGCCCACAATGAGCAGTTCTTC CASSPPGQGAHNEQFF
many NA TRBJ2-1 TRBV7-3 TGTGCCAGCAGCTCCAGGGGTATATCCTACAATGAGCAGTTCTTC CASSSRGISYNEQFF
NA NA TRBJ1-5 TRBV7-2 TGTGCCAGCAGCCCTTCCTCTCGGGGTCAGCCCCAGCATTTT CASSPSSRGQPQHF
few NA TRBJ2-2 TRBV28 TGTGCCAGCAGACCGACGGGAGTCGTCGGGGAGCTGTTTTTT CASRPTGVVGELFF